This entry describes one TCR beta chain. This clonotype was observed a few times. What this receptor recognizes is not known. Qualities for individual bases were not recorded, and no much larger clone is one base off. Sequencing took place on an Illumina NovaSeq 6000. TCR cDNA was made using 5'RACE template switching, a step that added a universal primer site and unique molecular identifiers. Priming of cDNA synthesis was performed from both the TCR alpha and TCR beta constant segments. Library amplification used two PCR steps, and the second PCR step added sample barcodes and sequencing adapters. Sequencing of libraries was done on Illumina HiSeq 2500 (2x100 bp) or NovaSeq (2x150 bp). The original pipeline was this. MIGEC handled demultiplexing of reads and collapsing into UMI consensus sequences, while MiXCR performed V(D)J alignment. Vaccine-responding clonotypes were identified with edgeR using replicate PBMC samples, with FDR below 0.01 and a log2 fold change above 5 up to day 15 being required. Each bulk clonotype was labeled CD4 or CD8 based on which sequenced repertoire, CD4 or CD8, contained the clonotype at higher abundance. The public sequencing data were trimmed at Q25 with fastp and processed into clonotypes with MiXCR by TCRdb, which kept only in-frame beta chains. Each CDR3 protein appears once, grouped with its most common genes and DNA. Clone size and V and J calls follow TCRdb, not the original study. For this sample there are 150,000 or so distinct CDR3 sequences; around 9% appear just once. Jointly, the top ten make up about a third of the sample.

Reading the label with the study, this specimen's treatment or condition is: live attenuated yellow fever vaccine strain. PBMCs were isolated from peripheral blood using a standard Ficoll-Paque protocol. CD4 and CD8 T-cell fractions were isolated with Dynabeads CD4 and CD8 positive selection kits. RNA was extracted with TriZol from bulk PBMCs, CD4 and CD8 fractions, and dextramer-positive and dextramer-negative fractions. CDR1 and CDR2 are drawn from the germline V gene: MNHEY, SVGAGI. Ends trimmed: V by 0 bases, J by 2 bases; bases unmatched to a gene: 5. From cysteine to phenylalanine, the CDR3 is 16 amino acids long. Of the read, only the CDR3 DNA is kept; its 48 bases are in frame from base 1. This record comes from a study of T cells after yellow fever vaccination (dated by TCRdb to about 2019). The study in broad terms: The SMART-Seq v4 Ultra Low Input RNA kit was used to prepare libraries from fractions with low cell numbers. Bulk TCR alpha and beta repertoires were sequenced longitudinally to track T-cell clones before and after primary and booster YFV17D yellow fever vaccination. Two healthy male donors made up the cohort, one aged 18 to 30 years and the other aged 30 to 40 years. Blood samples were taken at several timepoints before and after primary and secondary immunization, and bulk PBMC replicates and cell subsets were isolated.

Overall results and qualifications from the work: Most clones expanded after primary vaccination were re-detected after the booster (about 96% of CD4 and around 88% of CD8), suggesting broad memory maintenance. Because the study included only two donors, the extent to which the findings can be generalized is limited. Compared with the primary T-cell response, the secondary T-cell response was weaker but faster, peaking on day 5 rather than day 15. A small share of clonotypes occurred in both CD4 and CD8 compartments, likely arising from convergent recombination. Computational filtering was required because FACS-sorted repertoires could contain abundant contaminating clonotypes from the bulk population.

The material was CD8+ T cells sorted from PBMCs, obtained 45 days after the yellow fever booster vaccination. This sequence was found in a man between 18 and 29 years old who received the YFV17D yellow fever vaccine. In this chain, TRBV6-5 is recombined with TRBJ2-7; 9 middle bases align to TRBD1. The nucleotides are TGTGCCAGCAGTTACTCCCCGGGACAGGGAACCTACGAGCAGTACTTC. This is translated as CASSYSPGQGTYEQYF.